These T cell receptor beta chains were read from a single sample in a study of blood T cell repertoires in COVID-19. The table came from immunoSEQ multiplex PCR; TCRdb's copy has only in-frame clones and leaves some out. The sample comprises roughly 80,000 clones, almost 85% of which are singletons, and 21% rests with the top ten. The sample taken for sequencing was peripheral blood. The receptors shown here come from a human donor in a cohort sampled during active COVID-19. CDR3s include the opening cysteine and the closing phenylalanine or tryptophan. Fields, in order: clone size, V gene, J gene, D gene, CDR3 DNA, CDR3 protein. The D gene is left open where the match is weak. Clone size, where shown, is once, few, many, or a class for clones that have expanded.

size: NA; V: TRBV12-3/TRBV12-4; J: TRBJ1-2; D: NA; DNA: TGTGCCAGCAGTTTTGCAGGGGCTGGCTACACCTTC; CDR3: CASSFAGAGYTF
size: NA; V: TRBV6-5; J: TRBJ1-2; D: NA; DNA: TGTGCCAGCACCCATAAGGGGTCGACTAACTATGGCTACACCTTC; CDR3: CASTHKGSTNYGYTF
size: medium-sized; V: TRBV5-1; J: TRBJ2-3; D: TRBD1; DNA: TGCGCCAGCAGTGGGGCCAGCCGGGACAGGGGAACTAGCACAGATACGCAGTATTTT; CDR3: CASSGASRDRGTSTDTQYF
size: NA; V: TRBV4-2; J: TRBJ2-3; D: TRBD2; DNA: TGTGCCAGCAGCCCGTTTCTAGCGGGGGGGGCGGGTGGTACGCAGTATTTT; CDR3: CASSPFLAGGAGGTQYF
size: NA; V: TRBV10-1; J: TRBJ1-1; D: NA; DNA: TGCGCCAGCAGTGACAGGGGTGGCACTGAAGCTTTCTTT; CDR3: CASSDRGGTEAFF
size: NA; V: TRBV18; J: TRBJ1-5; D: NA; DNA: TGTGCCAGCTCACGACAGAATAGCAATCAGCCCCAGCATTTT; CDR3: CASSRQNSNQPQHF
size: NA; V: TRBV5-1; J: TRBJ2-5; D: TRBD1; DNA: TGCGCCAGCAGCTCCGGGACAGGGTCAGAGACCCAGTACTTC; CDR3: CASSSGTGSETQYF
size: NA; V: TRBV6-1; J: TRBJ2-2; D: NA; DNA: TGTGCCAGCAGTGAAGCCCAGGGGTGGACCGGGGAGCTGTTTTTT; CDR3: CASSEAQGWTGELFF
size: few; V: TRBV18; J: TRBJ1-1; D: TRBD1; DNA: TGTGCCAGCTCACCACCGACAGGGAAAATCACTGAAGCTTTCTTT; CDR3: CASSPPTGKITEAFF
size: NA; V: TRBV6-6; J: TRBJ1-4; D: TRBD1; DNA: TGTGCCAGCAGTTGGCCGACAGGGGGTAATGAAAAACTGTTTTTT; CDR3: CASSWPTGGNEKLFF
size: NA; V: TRBV21-1; J: TRBJ1-4; D: NA; DNA: TGTGCCAGCAGCCCCCCACAGGGATTTAATGAAAAACTGTTTTTT; CDR3: CASSPPQGFNEKLFF
size: NA; V: TRBV5-1; J: TRBJ2-6; D: TRBD2; DNA: TGCGCCCGCAGGTGGGGGGGTGACGGGGCCAACGTCCTGACTTTC; CDR3: CARRWGGDGANVLTF
size: once; V: TRBV12-3/TRBV12-4; J: TRBJ2-2; D: NA; DNA: TGTGCCAGCAGTTTAGGGCACACCGGGGAGCTGTTTTTT; CDR3: CASSLGHTGELFF
size: medium-sized; V: TRBV3-1/TRBV3-2; J: TRBJ2-2; D: NA; DNA: TGTGCCAGCAGCAGACGGGGGAGCGCGAACACCGGGGAGCTGTTTTTT; CDR3: CASSRRGSANTGELFF
size: NA; V: TRBV7-2; J: TRBJ2-5; D: TRBD2; DNA: TGTGCCAGCAGCCCGCGGGGGGCCGGGACCCAGTACTTC; CDR3: CASSPRGAGTQYF
size: NA; V: TRBV29-1; J: TRBJ1-5; D: NA; DNA: TGCAGCGCCATACAGGGTTTAGGGCAGCCCCAGCATTTT; CDR3: CSAIQGLGQPQHF